Here is one TCR beta chain with its context. In the original analysis: Quantification of nucleated cells was approximated via reference gene primer amplification. Measured with immunoSEQ multiplex PCR; TCRdb has only the in-frame clones, and not every one. D and trimming come from the DNA, and the V and J calls and clone size come from that table. The sample holds more than 120,000 clones, roughly 90% seen once. The data belong to a study of blood T cell repertoires in COVID-19. At the level of the study: From the United States, Italy and Spain came samples of acute and convalescent COVID-19. Nucleic acid was either cDNA or gDNA, and it came from T cells, B-cell-depleted T cells, or PBMCs.

CDR3 length: 16 residues. V shed 2 bases and J shed 0 bases, with 12 bases lying between them. Germline CDR1 SGHAT, CDR2 FQNNGV. The chain employs TRBV11-2 and TRBJ2-3; D is unclear. The sequence was obtained from a woman between 50 and 59 years old with acute or convalescent COVID-19. Sequenced sample: peripheral blood. The CDR3 region is CASSLSPTPSTDTQYF. DNA of the CDR3: TGTGCCAGCAGCTTATCTCCGACTCCTAGCACAGATACGCAGTATTTT. The full variable domain, with the rest looked up from reference TRBV11-2 and TRBJ2-3, is EAGVAQSPRYKIIEKRQSVAFWCNPISGHATLYWYQQILGQGPKLLIQFQNNGVVDDSQLPKDRFSAERLKGVDSTLKIQPAKLEDSAVYLCASSLSPTPSTDTQYFGPGTRLTVL.